The clone carrying this TCR beta chain has just a few counts. Antigen unknown. The data were taken from a study of T-cell reconstitution after alpha-beta-depleted transplantation in children. Study results and caveats: After transplant, high TCRbeta diversity at day 60 in some patients arose from surviving recipient T cells and thymic progenitors. Expanded clones from the graft, numbering several hundred, reportedly supplied alpha-beta T cells about two months after transplant. Newly generated T cells supplied most T-cell counts and diversity one year post-transplant.

CDR3 length: 16 residues. The germline V gene encodes CDR1 MGHRA and CDR2 YSYEKL. V lost 4 bases, J lost 2 bases, and 9 bases stayed unmatched. Library preparation (for TCRbeta) was performed with unique molecular identifiers. One entry per CDR3 protein results from TCRdb running MiXCR on the PCR reads. The top ten clones hold 51% of a sample with about 77,000 distinct CDR3 sequences, over 15% of them seen once. The gene calls are TRBV4-1 and TRBJ2-3; 7 bases agree with TRBD2. The sequencing here drew on PBMCs, mostly from graft donor cells, taken 360 days after TCRalphabeta/CD19-depleted stem cell transplant. The receptor was isolated from a male patient between 2 and 15 years old who had a stem cell transplant for acute lymphoblastic leukemia, so the T cells may come from the graft donor. The CDR3 reads CASSPWAGRLTDTQYF. DNA of the CDR3: TGCGCCAGCAGCCCCTGGGCCGGGAGGCTCACAGATACGCAGTATTTT.